The T cell receptor beta chain under discussion was sequenced for a study of T-cell reconstitution after alpha-beta-depleted transplantation in children listed by TCRdb under 2016. Broadly, across the study: The study quantitatively tracked T-cell immune reconstitution after TCRalphabeta/CD19-depleted allogeneic hematopoietic cell transplantation in children using TCR repertoire profiling. Findings and caveats that apply to the study as a whole: Apparently early alphabetaT-cell count recovery about two months after transplant reportedly relied on only several hundred rapidly expanded clones derived from non-depleted graft cells. Over subsequent months, a decline in hyperexpanded clone frequencies was noted, and after one year, T-cell counts and TCRbeta diversity were mostly ascribed to newly produced T cells. In some patients, the high TCRbeta diversity seen at day 60 was put down to recipient T cells and intrathymic progenitors that had survived conditioning.

V is shortened by 4 bases, J by 8 bases, and the region joining them spans 12 bases. CDR1 and CDR2 are drawn from the germline V gene: MGHDK, SYGVNS. The CDR3 has 13 amino acids, counting the end cysteine and phenylalanine. Only the CDR3 portion is preserved as DNA: 39 bases, with reading frame beginning at the first base. Library creation used PCR. These reads were obtained on an Illumina HiSeq 2500. TCR libraries were prepared with molecular barcoding, using unique molecular identifiers to normalize TCRbeta repertoire quantification. TCRdb trimmed public reads at Q25 via fastp, called clones via MiXCR and kept in-frame beta chains. All rows with the same CDR3 protein become a single entry with the most common DNA and genes. The sample table holds fewer than 700,000 distinct CDR3 sequences, of which around 23% were seen once. Jointly, the top ten make up roughly 15% of the sample. To note about this clonotype: The specificity of this receptor is unknown. The record has no base qualities; no much larger clone is one base away.

Per the publication, the treatment or condition label means: allogeneic hematopoietic cell transplantation with graft depleted of TCRalphabeta T cells and CD19 B cells. The children who served as transplant recipients had been given grafts of TCRalphabeta/CD19-depleted allogeneic hematopoietic cells. The sample in question was PBMCs, mostly from graft donor cells, obtained 360 days after TCRalphabeta/CD19-depleted stem cell transplant. This TCR derives from a boy younger than two who had a stem cell transplant for acute myeloid leukemia, so the T cells may come from the graft donor. This sequence uses TRBV25-1 and TRBJ2-1, with a weak D call of TRBD1 (5 bases match). For the CDR3, the sequence is CASSVKRGDEQFF. The DNA sequence reads TGTGCCAGCAGTGTAAAAAGGGGCGATGAGCAGTTCTTC.